Reported below is one TCR beta chain. These data originate in a study of T cell changes during pregnancy in multiple sclerosis. Unmatched junction bases numbered 6, after V lost 3 bases and J lost 5 bases. The CDR3 extends over 15 amino acids. Germline V gene lookup returns CDR1 SNHLY and CDR2 FYNNEI. Clones were read by immunoSEQ multiplex PCR, and TCRdb kept only the in-frame ones, dropping some. The data show roughly 80,000 clones, 80% to 95% seen once. The TCR originated in a female donor with multiple sclerosis, enrolled in a pregnancy study. The chain has TRBV2 and TRBJ2-5; 10 positions agree with TRBD1. This sample comprised peripheral blood, obtained in the first trimester of pregnancy. For the CDR3, the DNA is TGTGCCAGCAGTGAGAGACAGGGGGCTTTGGAGACCCAGTACTTC. Encoded protein: CASSERQGALETQYF.